The rows below give T cell receptor beta chains drawn from one sample of a study of T cells expressing NK-cell markers. TCRdb reprocessed the 5' RACE reads, keeping one entry per CDR3 protein, no DNA. The sample's table shows about 140,000 distinct CDR3 sequences. The sequencing input was blood T cells: a sorted CD56 or NKG2C T cell subset, CD4+ or CD8+ T cells, or bulk PBMC T cells (not recorded which). These receptors were taken from a man between 18 and 29 years old in good health. Each CDR3 is given with its conserved first and last residue. A clone size is listed for some rows: how often the clone was seen (once, few, many), or a class if it is expanded.

len,abundance,j_gene,v_gene,CDR3aa
15,.,TRBJ2-2,TRBV5-5,CASSLRGKGTGELFF
14,.,TRBJ1-1,TRBV6-5,CASSYGGQNTEAFF
13,.,TRBJ2-7,TRBV29-1,CSVITSGSYEQYF
15,.,TRBJ2-5,TRBV2,CASRHSTGTEETQYF
15,.,TRBJ2-5,TRBV9,CASSVGGRGVETQYF
16,.,TRBJ2-1,TRBV27,CASSFAASGRTNEQFF
14,.,TRBJ2-1,TRBV6-1,CASSESSGRREQFF
15,.,TRBJ1-5,TRBV12-3/TRBV12-4,CASSFGGGLDQPQHF
16,.,TRBJ2-1,TRBV23-1,CAAQTLPGLTYNEQFF
11,.,TRBJ2-7,TRBV7-9,CASQALNEQYF
14,.,TRBJ2-7,TRBV7-2,CASSSLIGGGEQYF
13,.,TRBJ2-6,TRBV30,CALFRIGANVLTF
17,.,TRBJ2-5,TRBV27,CASSFTGLAGFQETQYF
14,.,TRBJ2-7,TRBV7-8,CASSLGLRAYEQYF
14,.,TRBJ2-7,TRBV6-1,CASSARTSVYEQYF
17,.,TRBJ2-2,TRBV28,CASSLGLAGALSGELFF
13,.,TRBJ2-5,TRBV11-2,CASSFSRGETQYF
16,.,TRBJ1-2,TRBV2,CASTSWERRRNYGYTF
15,.,TRBJ1-1,TRBV19,CASETGRSLNTEAFF
14,.,TRBJ2-5,TRBV6-1,CASSPTGPRETQYF
13,.,TRBJ1-1,TRBV10-3,CAISAGQTPEAFF
12,.,TRBJ1-2,TRBV24-1,CATSAFNYGYTF
14,.,TRBJ2-1,TRBV11-3,CASIGQTQDNEQFF
14,.,TRBJ1-5,TRBV6-5,CASSSREGSQPQHF
14,.,TRBJ1-1,TRBV12-3/TRBV12-4,CASSIGRREFPAFF
16,.,TRBJ2-3,TRBV6-8,CASSPRISGSTDTQYF
13,.,TRBJ1-5,TRBV19,CASSLGARQPQHF
16,.,TRBJ2-1,TRBV9,CASSVGGDGGYNEQFF
13,.,TRBJ1-1,TRBV27,CASSSPSQGGAFF
13,.,TRBJ2-7,TRBV4-2,CATGTGGSYEQYF
15,.,TRBJ1-6,TRBV6-2/TRBV6-3,CASSYSQGGNSPLHF
11,.,TRBJ2-1,TRBV10-3,CAIGQGNEQFF
17,.,TRBJ2-2,TRBV7-2,CASSPRDYQINTGELFF
11,.,TRBJ2-1,TRBV25-1,CASSDMGEQFF
13,.,TRBJ2-1,TRBV18,CASSLRDYNEQFF
15,.,TRBJ2-1,TRBV20-1,CSAREGQDSYNEQFF
18,.,TRBJ2-1,TRBV20-1,CSARPPKDSAVSYNEQFF
13,.,TRBJ2-1,TRBV5-6,CASSITGYNEQFF
16,.,TRBJ2-1,TRBV29-1,CSVPGLADNSYNEQFF
15,.,TRBJ2-2,TRBV12-3/TRBV12-4,CASSLDPGVTGELFF
17,.,TRBJ2-7,TRBV28,CASSRLGSAGPSYEQYF
19,.,TRBJ2-5,TRBV6-5,CASSYTLRTSGKSKETQYF
14,medium-sized,TRBJ2-1,TRBV5-1,CASSLVGVLDEQFF
15,.,TRBJ1-1,TRBV4-3,CASSQDRWQPGEAFF
14,.,TRBJ2-1,TRBV30,CAWSVLTGAYEQFF
18,.,TRBJ2-1,TRBV9,CASSVGIGGLSGIDEQFF
15,.,TRBJ2-1,TRBV2,CASSEGTPQANEQFF